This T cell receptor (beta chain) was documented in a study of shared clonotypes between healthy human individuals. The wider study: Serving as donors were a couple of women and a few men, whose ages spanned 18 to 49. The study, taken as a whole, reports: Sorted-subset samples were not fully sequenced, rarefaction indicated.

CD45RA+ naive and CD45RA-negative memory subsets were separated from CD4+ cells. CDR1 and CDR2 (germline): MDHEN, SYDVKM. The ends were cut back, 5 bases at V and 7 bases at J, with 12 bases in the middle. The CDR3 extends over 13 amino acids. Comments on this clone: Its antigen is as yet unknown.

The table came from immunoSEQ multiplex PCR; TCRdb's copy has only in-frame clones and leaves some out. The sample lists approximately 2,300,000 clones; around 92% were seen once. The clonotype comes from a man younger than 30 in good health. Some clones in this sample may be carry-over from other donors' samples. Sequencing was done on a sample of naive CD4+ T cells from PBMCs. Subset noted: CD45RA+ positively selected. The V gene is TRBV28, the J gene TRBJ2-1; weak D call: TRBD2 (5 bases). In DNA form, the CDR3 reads TGTGCCAGCAGTCTCTTTCGGGAAAATGAGCAGTTCTTC. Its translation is CASSLFRENEQFF.